Shown below are 18 T cell receptor beta chains from a single sample sequenced in a study of blood T cell repertoires in COVID-19. Assay used: immunoSEQ multiplex PCR; TCRdb lists only in-frame clones, some missing. The sample yields more than 100,000 clones, about 90% seen once. The sequenced material came from peripheral blood. These receptors were obtained from a woman aged 60 to 75 with acute or convalescent COVID-19.

The chain links TRBV18 to TRBJ1-2; the match to TRBD1 covers 11 bases. The ends lost 6 bases at V and 7 bases at J; junction bases unmatched: 10. CDR1 is KGHSH and CDR2 is LQKENI in the germline V gene. CDR3 size: 15 residues. The chain's CDR3 is CASSRGQGADSGYTF. The CDR3, as DNA: TGTGCCAGCTCCCGCGGACAGGGGGCGGATTCTGGCTACACCTTC.

The chain recombines TRBV7-2 with TRBJ2-1; 7 bases align to TRBD1. Germline V lookup: CDR1 SGHTA, CDR2 FQGNSA. The V and J ends lost 1 base and 2 bases, in that order; junction bases with no gene match: 8. The CDR3 extends over 17 amino acids. The CDR3 loop reads CASSLVIGRGTYNEQFF. The CDR3 coding sequence is TGTGCCAGCAGCTTAGTCATCGGCAGGGGGACCTACAATGAGCAGTTCTTC.

The gene calls are TRBV5-1 and TRBJ2-3; 11 positions agree with TRBD2. CDR3 size: 16 residues. The germline gives CDR1 SGHRS, CDR2 YFSETQ. V was clipped by 6 bases and J by 5 bases; unmatched bases: 11. Written as DNA, the CDR3 is TGCGCCAGCACTGCGGCTAGCGGGAGGAGGATAGATACGCAGTATTTT. Its translation is CASTAASGRRIDTQYF.

J is TRBJ2-1 and V is TRBV20-1; 9 nucleotides align to TRBD2. The CDR3 is made up of 17 amino acids. The germline gives CDR1 DFQATT, CDR2 SNEGSKA (reference sequence). The J segment lost 0 bases and the V segment lost 3 bases, leaving 9 bases of the junction unmatched. CDR3 nucleotides: TGCAGTGCTAGTCTCCCACTAGCGGGCCTCTCCTACAATGAGCAGTTCTTC. This codes for CSASLPLAGLSYNEQFF.

The chain links TRBV29-1 to TRBJ1-1; D call uncertain. The ends were cut back, 2 bases at V and 5 bases at J, with 6 bases in the middle. The CDR3 is made up of 11 amino acids. Germline lookup yields CDR1 SQVTM and CDR2 ANQGSEA. The CDR3 loop reads CSVEIGTEAFF. CDR3 DNA: TGCAGCGTTGAAATCGGGACTGAAGCTTTCTTT.

The gene calls are TRBV7-2 and TRBJ1-3; possible D gene TRBD1, 5 bases. This CDR3 has 19 residues. In germline, CDR1 is SGHTA, CDR2 FQGNSA. V gave up 1 base and J gave up 0 bases, with 19 bases separating them. The CDR3 DNA is TGTGCCAGCAGCTTAGTAAGCGGGGCCCGCTCAGACTCTGGAAACACCATATATTTT. Residues: CASSLVSGARSDSGNTIYF.

This clone was seen once. This rearrangement joins TRBV11-1 to TRBJ2-1, with TRBD2 matching over 12 bases. This CDR3 is built from 13 residues. Germline CDR1 is SGHAT and CDR2 is FQDESV (reference sequence). After removal of 5 bases from V and 9 bases from J, the junction contained 2 bases not matched to a gene. CDR3 in DNA: TGTGCCAGCAGCCCACTAGCGGGAGGTGAGCAGTTCTTC. Translated: CASSPLAGGEQFF.

This chain joins TRBV27 and TRBJ2-1; 8 bases match TRBD2. Germline trimming cut 3 bases from V and 6 bases from J; bases unmatched to any gene: 13. Per germline, CDR1 MNHEY and CDR2 SMNVEV (reference sequence). This CDR3 spans 17 amino acids. CDR3 bases: TGTGCCAGCAGTTTCGGCCCAGCGGGAGACGGGGTCAATGAGCAGTTCTTC. Translated, it gives CASSFGPAGDGVNEQFF.

The gene calls are TRBV7-3 and TRBJ2-1; 8 bases align to TRBD2. CDR3 length equals 18 residues. J was trimmed by 6 bases and V by 2 bases; bases with no gene match: 15. CDR1 is SGHTA and CDR2 is FQGTGA in the germline V gene. The CDR3 region has the DNA TGTGCCAGCAGCTTAGCGGGGCCTAGCGGGCTTGGGGGCAATGAGCAGTTCTTC. Its protein product is CASSLAGPSGLGGNEQFF.

The chain links TRBV28 to TRBJ1-3, with a weak D call TRBD1 (6 bases). Germline CDR1 is MDHEN and CDR2 is SYDVKM. Trimming pared 8 bases from V and 3 bases from J, leaving 14 bases between. The CDR3 is 14 amino acids. The CDR3: CASVKRGNGNTIYF. The CDR3 nucleotides are TGTGCCAGCGTTAAGAGGGGGAATGGAAACACCATATATTTT.

This CDR3 reads CASSLGDRGLHGYTF. The CDR3 DNA is TGCGCCAGCAGCTTGGGGGACAGGGGGCTTCATGGCTACACCTTC. The chain employs TRBV5-1 and TRBJ1-2; TRBD1 matches 12 bases. CDR1 SGHRS and CDR2 YFSETQ come from the germline V gene. V lost 0 bases to trimming and J lost 6 bases; unmatched junction nucleotides: 3. The CDR3 is made up of 15 amino acids.

The chain couples TRBV9 to TRBJ1-4; 10 nucleotides line up with TRBD1. The CDR3 length is 15 residues. V lost 0 bases and J lost 7; bases outside the gene matches: 3. Germline values: CDR1 SGDLS, CDR2 YYNGEE. The CDR3 coding sequence is TGTGCCAGCAGCGTAGGAGGGACAGGGGCTGAAAAACTGTTTTTT. Amino acids: CASSVGGTGAEKLFF.

The chain uses TRBV11-3 and TRBJ1-5; D unclear. CDR1 SGHNT and CDR2 YENEEA come from the germline V gene. The V end was cut by 6 bases, the J end by 0 bases, with 9 bases between. The CDR3 contains 14 residues. CDR3 sequence reads: CASRRHYSNQPQHF. The DNA of the CDR3 is TGTGCCAGCAGACGACATTATAGCAATCAGCCCCAGCATTTT. Using reference TRBV11-3 and TRBJ1-5 for the parts outside the CDR3, the full variable domain is EAGVVQSPRYKIIEKKQPVAFWCNPISGHNTLYWYLQNLGQGPELLIRYENEEAVDDSQLPKDRFSAERLKGVDSTLKIQPAELGDSAVYLCASRRHYSNQPQHFGDGTRLSIL.

The rearrangement links TRBV4-1 to TRBJ2-7; unclear D gene. The CDR3 is made up of 15 amino acids. Trimming removed 0 bases from V and 3 bases from J, with 12 bases in between. Germline-derived CDR1 and CDR2 are MGHRA and YSYEKL. The CDR3 here is CASSQDYSSYYEQYF. The CDR3, as DNA: TGCGCCAGCAGCCAAGATTACAGCTCCTACTACGAGCAGTACTTC.

V and J are TRBV5-4 and TRBJ2-7, with TRBD2 matching 10 bases. The V segment lost 3 bases and the J segment 3 bases; nucleotides outside the gene matches: 9. The germline V gene encodes CDR1 SGHNT and CDR2 YYREEE (reference sequence). This CDR3 region has 16 residues. The DNA of the CDR3 is TGTGCCAGCAGCTCTACCTCCGGGACTAGCGTCTACGAGCAGTACTTC. Translated: CASSSTSGTSVYEQYF.

The chain has TRBV4-2 and TRBJ1-5; TRBD1 is a possible D gene (5 bases). Trimming took 0 bases from V and 6 from J, leaving 12 bases between them. Germline V lookup: CDR1 LGHNA, CDR2 YNFKEQ. The CDR3 has 15 residues. CDR3 coding DNA: TGTGCCAGCAGCCAAGATCGTTCGGGGGTTCAGCCCCAGCATTTT. This encodes CASSQDRSGVQPQHF.

The rearrangement joins TRBV5-1 to TRBJ2-3; 7 bases match TRBD1. This CDR3 has 12 amino acids. CDR1 is SGHRS and CDR2 is YFSETQ in the germline V gene. V shed 7 bases and J 5 bases; nucleotides not matched to a gene: 4. CDR3 sequence: CASASGGDTQYF. CDR3 nucleotides: TGCGCCAGCGCATCAGGGGGAGATACGCAGTATTTT. The entire variable domain, with the rest obtained from reference TRBV5-1 and TRBJ2-3, is as follows: KAGVTQTPRYLIKTRGQQVTLSCSPISGHRSVSWYQQTPGQGLQFLFEYFSETQRNKGNFPGRFSGRQFSNSRSEMNVSTLELGDSALYLCASASGGDTQYFGPGTRLTVL.

This clone was seen just once. The V and J genes are TRBV18 and TRBJ2-1; TRBD1 matches 9 bases. The ends lost 4 bases at V and 6 bases at J; junction bases unmatched: 4. Germline CDR1 is KGHSH and CDR2 is LQKENI. This CDR3 has 14 amino acids. The CDR3 loop reads CASSRDRVINEQFF. CDR3 DNA sequence: TGTGCCAGCTCACGGGACAGGGTGATCAATGAGCAGTTCTTC.